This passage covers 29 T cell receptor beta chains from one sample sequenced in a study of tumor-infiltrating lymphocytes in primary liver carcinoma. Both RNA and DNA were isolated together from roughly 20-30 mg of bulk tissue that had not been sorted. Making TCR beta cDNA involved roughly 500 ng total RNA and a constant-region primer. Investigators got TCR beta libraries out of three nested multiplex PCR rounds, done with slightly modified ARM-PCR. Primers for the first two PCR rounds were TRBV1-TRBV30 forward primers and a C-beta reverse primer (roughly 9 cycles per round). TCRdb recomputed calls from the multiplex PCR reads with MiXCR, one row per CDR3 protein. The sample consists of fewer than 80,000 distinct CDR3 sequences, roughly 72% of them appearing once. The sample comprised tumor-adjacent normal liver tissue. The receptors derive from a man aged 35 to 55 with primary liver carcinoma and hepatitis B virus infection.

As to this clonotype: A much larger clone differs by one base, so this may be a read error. CDR3: CASNARAGYVQYF. CDR3 nucleotide sequence: TGTGCCAGCAACGCCAGGGCAGGATACGTGCAGTACTTC. The genes are TRBV2 and TRBJ2-7; tentatively, D is TRBD1 (5 bases). The CDR3 is 13 amino acids. CDR1 is SNHLY, CDR2 FYNNEI, per germline.

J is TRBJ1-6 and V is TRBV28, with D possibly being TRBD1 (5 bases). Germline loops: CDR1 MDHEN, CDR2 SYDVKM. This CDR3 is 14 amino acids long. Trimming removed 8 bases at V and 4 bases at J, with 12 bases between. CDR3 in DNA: TGTGCCAGCGGCTACAGGTGGTATAATTCACCCCTCCACTTT. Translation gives CASGYRWYNSPLHF.

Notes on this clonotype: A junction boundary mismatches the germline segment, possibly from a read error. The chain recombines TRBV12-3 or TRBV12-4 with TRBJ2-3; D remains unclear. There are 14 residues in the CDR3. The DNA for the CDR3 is TGCGCCAGCAGTTTCGGTGGGGAAAGGGATACGCAGTATTTT. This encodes CASSFGGERDTQYF.

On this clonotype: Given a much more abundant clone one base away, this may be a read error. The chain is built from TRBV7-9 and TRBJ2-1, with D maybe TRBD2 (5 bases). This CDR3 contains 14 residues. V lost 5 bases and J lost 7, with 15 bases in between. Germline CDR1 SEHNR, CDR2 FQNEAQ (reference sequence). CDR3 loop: CASSLNPSSNEQFF. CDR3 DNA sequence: TGTGCCAGCAGCCTAAACCCTAGCAGTAATGAGCAGTTCTTC.

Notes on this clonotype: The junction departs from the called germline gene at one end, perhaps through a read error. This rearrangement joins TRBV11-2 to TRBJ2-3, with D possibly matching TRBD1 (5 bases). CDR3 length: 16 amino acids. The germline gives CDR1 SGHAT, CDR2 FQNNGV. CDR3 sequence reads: CTSTRQPINPTGTQYF. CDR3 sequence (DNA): TGTACCAGCACCCGACAACCCATCAACCCCACAGGTACGCAGTATTTT.

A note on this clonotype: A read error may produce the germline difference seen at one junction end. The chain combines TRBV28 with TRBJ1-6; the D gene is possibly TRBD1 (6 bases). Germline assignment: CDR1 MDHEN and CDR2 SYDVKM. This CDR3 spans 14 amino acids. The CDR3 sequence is CASHSGAGDSHLHF. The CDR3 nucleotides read TGTGCCAGCCACTCGGGGGCGGGAGATTCACACCTCCACTTT. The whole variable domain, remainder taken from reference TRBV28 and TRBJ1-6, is DVKVTQSSRYLVKRTGEKVFLECVQDMDHENMFWYRQDPGLGLRLIYFSYDVKMKEKGDIPEGYSVSREKKERFSLILESASTNQTSMYLCASHSGAGDSHLHFGNGTRLTVT.

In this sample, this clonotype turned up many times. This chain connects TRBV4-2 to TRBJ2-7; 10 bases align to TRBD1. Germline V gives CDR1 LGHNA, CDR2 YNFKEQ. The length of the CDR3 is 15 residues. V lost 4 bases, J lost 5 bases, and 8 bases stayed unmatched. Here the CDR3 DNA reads TGTGCCAGCAGCCCCTGGGACAGGGGAGGCCACGAGCAGTACTTC. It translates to CASSPWDRGGHEQYF.

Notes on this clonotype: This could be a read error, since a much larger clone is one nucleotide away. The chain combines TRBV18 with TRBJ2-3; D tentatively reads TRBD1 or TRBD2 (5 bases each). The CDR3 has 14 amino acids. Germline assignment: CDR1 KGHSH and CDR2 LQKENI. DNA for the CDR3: TGTGCCAGCTCACTAAATCGGGGCGCAGATATGCAGTATTTT. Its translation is CASSLNRGADMQYF.

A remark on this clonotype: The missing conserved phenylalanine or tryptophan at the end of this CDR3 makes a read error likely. CDR3 residues: CASSAGGSTRELFC. In DNA, the CDR3 is TGCGCCAGCAGTGCAGGGGGGAGTACCAGGGAGCTGTTTTGT. The chain has TRBV10-1 and TRBJ2-2; D is possibly TRBD1 (7 bases). CDR3 length: 14 residues. Germline CDR1 is WNHNN and CDR2 is SYGVQD (reference sequence). V was shortened by 4 bases and J by 9 bases, with 15 bases between the two germline ends.

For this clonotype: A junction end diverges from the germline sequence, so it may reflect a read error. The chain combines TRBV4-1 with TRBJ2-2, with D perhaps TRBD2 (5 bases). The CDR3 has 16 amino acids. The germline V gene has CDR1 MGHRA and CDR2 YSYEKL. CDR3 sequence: CASSLSYRSNTGELIF. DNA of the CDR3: TGCGCCAGCAGCCTCAGCTATAGATCCAACACCGGGGAACTGATTTTT.

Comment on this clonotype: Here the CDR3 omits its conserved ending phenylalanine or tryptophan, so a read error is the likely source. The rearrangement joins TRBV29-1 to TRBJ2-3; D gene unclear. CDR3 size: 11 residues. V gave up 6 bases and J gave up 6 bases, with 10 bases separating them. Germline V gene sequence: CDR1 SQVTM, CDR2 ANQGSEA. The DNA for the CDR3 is TGCAGCGTGAAGGTGACTGATACGCAGTATCTT. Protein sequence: CSVKVTDTQYL.

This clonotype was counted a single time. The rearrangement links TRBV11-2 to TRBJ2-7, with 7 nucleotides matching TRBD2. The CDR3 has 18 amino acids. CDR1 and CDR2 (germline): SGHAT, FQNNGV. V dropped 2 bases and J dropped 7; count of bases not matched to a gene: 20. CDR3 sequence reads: CASSLFPGARGRECEQYF. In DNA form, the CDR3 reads TGTGCCAGCAGCTTATTCCCCGGGGCTAGAGGGAGGGAGTGTGAGCAGTACTTC.

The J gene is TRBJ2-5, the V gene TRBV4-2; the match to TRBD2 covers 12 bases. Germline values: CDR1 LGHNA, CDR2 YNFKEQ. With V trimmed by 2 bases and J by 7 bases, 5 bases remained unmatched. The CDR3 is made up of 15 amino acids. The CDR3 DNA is TGTGCCAGCAGCCAAACTAGCGGGAGGTGGGGGACCCAGTACTTC. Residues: CASSQTSGRWGTQYF.

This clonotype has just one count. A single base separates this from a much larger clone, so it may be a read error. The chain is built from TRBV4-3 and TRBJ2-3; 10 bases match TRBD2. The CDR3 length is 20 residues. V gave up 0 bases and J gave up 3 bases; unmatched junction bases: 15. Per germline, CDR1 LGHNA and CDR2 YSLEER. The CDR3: CASSQDLPSGTSERTDTQYF. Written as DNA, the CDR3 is TGCGCCAGCAGCCAAGATCTTCCCTCCGGGACTAGCGAGAGAACAGATACGCAGTATTTT.

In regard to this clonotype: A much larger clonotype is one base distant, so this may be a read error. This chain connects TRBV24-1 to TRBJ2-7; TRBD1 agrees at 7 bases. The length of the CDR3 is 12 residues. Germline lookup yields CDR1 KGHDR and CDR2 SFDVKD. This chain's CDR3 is CATSPTGWERYF. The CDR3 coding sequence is TGTGCCACCAGTCCGACAGGGTGGGAGCGGTACTTC.

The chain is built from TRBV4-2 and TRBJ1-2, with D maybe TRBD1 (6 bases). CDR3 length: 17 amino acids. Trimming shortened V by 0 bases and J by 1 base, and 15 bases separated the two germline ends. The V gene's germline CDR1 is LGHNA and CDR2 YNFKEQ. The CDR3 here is CASSQETAWGLNYGYTF. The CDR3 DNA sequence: TGTGCCAGCAGCCAAGAAACCGCCTGGGGGCTTAACTATGGCTACACCTTC.

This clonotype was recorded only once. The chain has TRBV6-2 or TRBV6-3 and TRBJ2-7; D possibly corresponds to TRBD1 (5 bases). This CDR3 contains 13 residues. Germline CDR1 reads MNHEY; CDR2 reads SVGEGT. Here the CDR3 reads CVSSREKWVEQYF. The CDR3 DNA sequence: TGTGTCAGTAGCAGGGAAAAGTGGGTCGAGCAGTACTTC.

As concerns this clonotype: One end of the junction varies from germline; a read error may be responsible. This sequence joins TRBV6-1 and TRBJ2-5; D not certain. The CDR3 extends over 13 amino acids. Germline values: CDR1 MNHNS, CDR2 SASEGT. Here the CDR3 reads CVSTEQFQETQYF. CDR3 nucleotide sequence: TGTGTCAGCACGGAGCAGTTTCAAGAGACCCAGTACTTC.

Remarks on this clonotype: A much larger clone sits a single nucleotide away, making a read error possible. The CDR3 DNA sequence: TGTGCCAGCAACTTAAGTCAGGGGCCTTCTGGCTACACCTTC. It yields the protein CASNLSQGPSGYTF. The chain links TRBV7-9 to TRBJ1-2, with a tentative D call TRBD1 (6 bases). The V gene's germline CDR1 is SEHNR and CDR2 FQNEAQ (reference sequence). The CDR3 length is 14 residues. Based on the CDR3 plus reference TRBV7-9 and TRBJ1-2, the full variable domain is DTGVSQNPRHKITKRGQNVTFRCDPISEHNRLYWYRQTLGQGPEFLTYFQNEAQLEKSRLLSDRFSAERPKGSFSTLEIQRTEQGDSAMYLCASNLSQGPSGYTFGSGTRLTVV.

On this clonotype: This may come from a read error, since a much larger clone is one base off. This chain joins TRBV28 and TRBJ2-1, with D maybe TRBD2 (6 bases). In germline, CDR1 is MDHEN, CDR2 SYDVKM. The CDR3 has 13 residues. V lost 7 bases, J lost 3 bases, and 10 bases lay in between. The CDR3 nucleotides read TGTGCCAGCAAACTTAGCGGCTACAATGAGCAGTTCTTC. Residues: CASKLSGYNEQFF.

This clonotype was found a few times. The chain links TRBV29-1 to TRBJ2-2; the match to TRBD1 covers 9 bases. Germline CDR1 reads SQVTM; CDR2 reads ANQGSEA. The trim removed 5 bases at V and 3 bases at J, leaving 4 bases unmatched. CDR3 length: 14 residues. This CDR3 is CSVNGDRDTGELFF. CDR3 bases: TGCAGCGTTAATGGGGACAGGGACACCGGGGAGCTGTTTTTT.

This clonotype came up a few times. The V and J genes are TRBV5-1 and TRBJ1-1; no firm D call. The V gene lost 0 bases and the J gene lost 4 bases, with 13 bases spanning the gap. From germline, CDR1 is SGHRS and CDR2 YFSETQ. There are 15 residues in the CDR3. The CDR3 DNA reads TGCGCCAGCAGCTTGGTGGCAGCGATGGTCACTGAAGCTTTCTTT. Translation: CASSLVAAMVTEAFF.

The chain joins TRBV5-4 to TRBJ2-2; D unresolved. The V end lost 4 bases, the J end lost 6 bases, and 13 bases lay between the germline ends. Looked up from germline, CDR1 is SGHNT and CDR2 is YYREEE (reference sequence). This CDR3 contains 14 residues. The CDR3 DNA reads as TGTGCCAGCAGCCTAGATTCAACTCCCGGGGAGCTGTTTTTT. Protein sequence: CASSLDSTPGELFF.

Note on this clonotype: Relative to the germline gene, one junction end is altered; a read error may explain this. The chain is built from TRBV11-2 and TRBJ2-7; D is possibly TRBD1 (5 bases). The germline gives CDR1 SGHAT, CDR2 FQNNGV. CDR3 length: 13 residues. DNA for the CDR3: TGTGCTAGCAGCTTGGTGACAGTCTACGAGCAGTACTTT. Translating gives CASSLVTVYEQYF.

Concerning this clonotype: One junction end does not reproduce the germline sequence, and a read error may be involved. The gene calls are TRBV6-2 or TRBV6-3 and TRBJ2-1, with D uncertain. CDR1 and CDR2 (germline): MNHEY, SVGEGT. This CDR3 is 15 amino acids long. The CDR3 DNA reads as TGTGCCAGCAGCTTAATCCCAAGCTCCTACAATGGGCAGTTCTTC. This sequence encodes CASSLIPSSYNGQFF.

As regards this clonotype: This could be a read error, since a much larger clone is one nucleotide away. The CDR3 reads CASNPHSGNTIYF. CDR3 nucleotides: TGTGCCAGCAATCCCCACTCTGGAAACACCATATATTTT. J is TRBJ1-3 and V is TRBV12-3 or TRBV12-4; D is ambiguous. This CDR3 region has 13 residues. Trimming stripped 7 bases from V and 0 bases from J, with 7 bases between.

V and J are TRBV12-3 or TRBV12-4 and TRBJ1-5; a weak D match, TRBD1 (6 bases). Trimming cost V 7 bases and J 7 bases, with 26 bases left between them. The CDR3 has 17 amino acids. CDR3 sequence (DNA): TGTGCCAGCACCTACCAAGGGGAGGGGGAGAGGAGACAGCCCCAGCATTTT. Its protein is CASTYQGEGERRQPQHF.

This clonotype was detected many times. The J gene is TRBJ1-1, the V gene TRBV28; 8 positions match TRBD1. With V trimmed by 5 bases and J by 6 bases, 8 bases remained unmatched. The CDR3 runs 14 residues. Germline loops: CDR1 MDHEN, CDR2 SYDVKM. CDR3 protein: CASSTLQGVAEAFF. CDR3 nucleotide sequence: TGTGCCAGCAGTACCTTACAGGGGGTGGCTGAAGCTTTCTTT.

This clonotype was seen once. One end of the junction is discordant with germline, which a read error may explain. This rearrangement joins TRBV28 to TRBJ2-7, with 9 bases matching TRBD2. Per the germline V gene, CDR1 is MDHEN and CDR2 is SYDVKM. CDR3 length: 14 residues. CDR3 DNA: TGTACCAGCAGTTTCTTAGCGGGAGACTACGAGCAGTACTTC. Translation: CTSSFLAGDYEQYF. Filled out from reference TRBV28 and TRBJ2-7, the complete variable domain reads DVKVTQSSRYLVKRTGEKVFLECVQDMDHENMFWYRQDPGLGLRLIYFSYDVKMKEKGDIPEGYSVSREKKERFSLILESASTNQTSMYLCTSSFLAGDYEQYFGPGTRLTVT.